These T cell receptor beta chains were read from a single sample in a study of blood T cell repertoires in COVID-19. The data were produced by immunoSEQ multiplex PCR, yet TCRdb's version contains in-frame clones alone and is incomplete. The sample yields just over 300,000 clones, around 87% seen once. The sequencing sample was made of PBMCs or T cells enriched from blood (not recorded which). The receptors were sampled from a woman younger than 35 with acute COVID-19. Both conserved end residues are part of each CDR3. The D gene is left open where the match is weak. Clone size is given for some rows only: seen once, a few or many times, or a class if the clone is expanded.

D	J	V	size	CDR3	DNA
TRBD2	TRBJ2-7	TRBV10-3	once	CAISEWEGRGSYEQYF	TGTGCCATCAGTGAATGGGAGGGAAGGGGCTCCTACGAGCAGTACTTC
NA	TRBJ1-3	TRBV14	once	CASSPVKGERNTIYF	TGTGCCAGCAGCCCCGTCAAGGGGGAAAGAAACACCATATATTTT
NA	TRBJ1-5	TRBV19	NA	CASSFRDKLGSNQPQHF	TGTGCCAGTAGTTTCCGGGACAAACTAGGTAGCAATCAGCCCCAGCATTTT
NA	TRBJ1-1	TRBV21-1	few	CASSQQQGARVGHTEAFF	TGTGCCAGCAGTCAACAGCAGGGGGCTCGTGTCGGTCACACTGAAGCTTTCTTT
NA	TRBJ2-1	TRBV7-9	NA	CASSLALGGTYNEQFF	TGTGCCAGCAGCTTAGCGCTTGGCGGGACCTACAATGAGCAGTTCTTC
NA	TRBJ1-1	TRBV28	few	CASKRDSYSRAFF	TGTGCCAGCAAAAGGGACTCCTATTCTAGGGCTTTCTTT
NA	TRBJ1-5	TRBV7-3	NA	CASSLRPNQPQHF	TGTGCCAGCAGCTTACGTCCCAATCAGCCCCAGCATTTT
NA	TRBJ2-3	TRBV30	once	CAWSVSASDTQYF	TGTGCCTGGAGTGTATCGGCTAGCGATACGCAGTATTTT
TRBD1	TRBJ2-3	TRBV5-1	NA	CASSSRTGSSTDTQYF	TGCGCCAGCAGCTCCCGGACAGGGTCTAGCACAGATACGCAGTATTTT
NA	TRBJ2-7	TRBV4-1	NA	CASSPPDRSSYEQYF	TGCGCCAGCAGCCCGCCGGATCGGAGCTCCTACGAGCAGTACTTC
TRBD1	TRBJ1-1	TRBV27	once	CASSLSAGTGPSSEAFF	TGTGCCAGCAGTTTATCGGCCGGGACAGGGCCCTCAAGTGAAGCTTTCTTT
TRBD1	TRBJ1-2	TRBV28	NA	CASRGQGGYGYTF	TGTGCCAGCAGAGGACAGGGGGGCTATGGCTACACCTTC
TRBD1	TRBJ2-6	TRBV4-1	NA	CASSQETPPGQGVSGANVLTF	TGCGCCAGCAGCCAAGAAACCCCTCCAGGACAGGGAGTCTCTGGGGCCAACGTCCTGACTTTC
NA	TRBJ2-2	TRBV11-2	NA	CASSFETSFSGELFF	TGTGCCAGCAGCTTCGAGACTAGTTTTTCAGGGGAGCTGTTTTTT
NA	TRBJ2-5	TRBV2	once	CASTAQGETQYF	TGTGCCAGCACGGCCCAGGGGGAGACCCAGTACTTC
TRBD1	TRBJ1-1	TRBV28	NA	CASSLRGQGATEAFF	TGTGCCAGCAGTTTAAGGGGGCAGGGGGCCACTGAAGCTTTCTTT
NA	TRBJ2-4	TRBV7-8	NA	CASSFNLRLVGDIQYF	TGTGCCAGCAGCTTTAACCTTCGGCTAGTCGGGGACATTCAGTACTTC
TRBD1	TRBJ2-1	TRBV19	NA	CASSNQRGLSWEQFF	TGTGCCAGTAGTAACCAAAGGGGGCTCTCGTGGGAGCAGTTCTTC
NA	TRBJ1-2	TRBV27	NA	CASRGQDYGYTF	TGTGCCAGTAGGGGACAAGACTATGGCTACACCTTC
TRBD1	TRBJ1-2	TRBV5-1	NA	CASSPDRGIDGYTF	TGCGCCAGCAGCCCCGACAGGGGGATTGATGGCTACACCTTC
TRBD1	TRBJ2-5	TRBV23-1	NA	CASSPIRDRDQETQYF	TGCGCCAGCAGTCCAATCCGGGACAGGGATCAAGAGACCCAGTACTTC
NA	TRBJ1-1	TRBV6-6	NA	CASRLRQINTEAFF	TGTGCCAGCAGACTCAGACAGATAAACACTGAAGCTTTCTTT
NA	TRBJ2-5	TRBV3-1/TRBV3-2	few	CASSQGGNTQYF	TGTGCCAGCAGCCAAGGCGGGAATACCCAGTACTTC
NA	TRBJ2-1	TRBV24-1	NA	CATSDFGHLNYNEQFF	TGTGCCACCAGTGATTTTGGCCACCTTAATTACAATGAGCAGTTCTTC
NA	TRBJ2-1	TRBV18	NA	CASSPRETLYNEQFF	TGTGCCAGCTCACCACGGGAGACCCTTTACAATGAGCAGTTCTTC
NA	TRBJ1-4	TRBV7-9	NA	CASSLDLYRNEKLFF	TGTGCCAGCAGCTTAGACCTCTACAGAAATGAAAAACTGTTTTTT
NA	TRBJ2-3	TRBV27	NA	CASSRGFSTDTQYF	TGTGCCAGCAGTCGGGGATTTAGCACAGATACGCAGTATTTT
TRBD2	TRBJ2-1	TRBV28	NA	CASRVAGAPFDNEQFF	TGTGCCAGCAGGGTAGCGGGAGCCCCCTTCGACAATGAGCAGTTCTTC
TRBD1	TRBJ1-3	TRBV30	NA	CAGDRDSGNTIYF	TGTGCCGGAGACAGGGACTCTGGAAACACCATATATTTT
TRBD1	TRBJ1-1	TRBV5-8	NA	CASSSSGGRFNTEAFF	TGTGCCAGCAGCTCCTCAGGGGGCCGATTTAACACTGAAGCTTTCTTT
NA	TRBJ1-5	TRBV28	NA	CASSFRRGFNQPQHF	TGTGCCAGCAGTTTCCGCAGGGGATTTAATCAGCCCCAGCATTTT
TRBD1	TRBJ1-1	TRBV10-3	once	CAISEGQGRAFF	TGTGCCATCAGTGAGGGACAGGGTCGGGCTTTCTTT
TRBD1	TRBJ2-7	TRBV9	once	CASSAAGTAPTVKYF	TGTGCCAGCAGCGCCGCCGGGACAGCCCCTACGGTGAAGTACTTC